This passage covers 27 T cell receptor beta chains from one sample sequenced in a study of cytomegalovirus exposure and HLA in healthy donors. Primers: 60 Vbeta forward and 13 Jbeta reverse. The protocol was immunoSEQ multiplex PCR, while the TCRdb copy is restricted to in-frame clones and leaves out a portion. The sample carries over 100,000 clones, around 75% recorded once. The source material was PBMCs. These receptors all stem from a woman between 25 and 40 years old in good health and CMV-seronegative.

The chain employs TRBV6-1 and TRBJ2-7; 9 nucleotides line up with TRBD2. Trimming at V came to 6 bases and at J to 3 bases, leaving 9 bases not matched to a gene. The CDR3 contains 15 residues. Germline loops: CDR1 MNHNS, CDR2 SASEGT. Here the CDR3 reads CASRLSWREGYEQYF. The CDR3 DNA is TGTGCCAGCAGGCTTTCGTGGCGGGAGGGCTACGAGCAGTACTTC.

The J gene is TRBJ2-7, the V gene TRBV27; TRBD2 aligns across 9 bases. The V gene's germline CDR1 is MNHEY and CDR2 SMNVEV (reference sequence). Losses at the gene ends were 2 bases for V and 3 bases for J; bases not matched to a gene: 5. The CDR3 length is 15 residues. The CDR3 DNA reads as TGTGCCAGCAGTTTACGACTAGCGGCGTTCTACGAGCAGTACTTC. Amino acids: CASSLRLAAFYEQYF.

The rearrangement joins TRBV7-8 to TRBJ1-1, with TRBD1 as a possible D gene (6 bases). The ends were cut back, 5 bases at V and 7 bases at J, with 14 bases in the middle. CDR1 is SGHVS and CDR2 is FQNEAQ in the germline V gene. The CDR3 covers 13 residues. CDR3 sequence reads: CASSPRTDGEAFF. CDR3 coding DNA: TGTGCCAGCAGCCCAAGGACAGATGGTGAAGCTTTCTTT.

The CDR3 sequence: CASSQESSVGLAGEKRDEQFF. CDR3 coding DNA: TGTGCCAGCAGCCAAGAATCGTCGGTCGGGCTAGCGGGAGAAAAACGGGATGAGCAGTTCTTC. The gene calls are TRBV14 and TRBJ2-1; TRBD2 aligns across 10 bases. Germline V gene data show CDR1 as SGHDN and CDR2 as FVKESK. The V segment lost 0 bases and the J segment 8 bases; nucleotides outside the gene matches: 22. The CDR3 runs 21 residues.

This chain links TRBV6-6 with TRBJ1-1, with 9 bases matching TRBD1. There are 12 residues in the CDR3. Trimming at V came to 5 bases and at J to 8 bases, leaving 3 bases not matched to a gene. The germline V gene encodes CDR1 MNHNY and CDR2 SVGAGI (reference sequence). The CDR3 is CASSGQGSEAFF. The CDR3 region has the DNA TGTGCCAGCAGTGGACAGGGGTCCGAAGCTTTCTTT.

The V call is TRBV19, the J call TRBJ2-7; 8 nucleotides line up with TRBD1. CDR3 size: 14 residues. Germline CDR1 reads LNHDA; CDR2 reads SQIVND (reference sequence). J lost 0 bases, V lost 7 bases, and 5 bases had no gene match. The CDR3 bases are TGTGCCAGTACCAGGACAGGGAGCTCCTACGAGCAGTACTTC. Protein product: CASTRTGSSYEQYF.

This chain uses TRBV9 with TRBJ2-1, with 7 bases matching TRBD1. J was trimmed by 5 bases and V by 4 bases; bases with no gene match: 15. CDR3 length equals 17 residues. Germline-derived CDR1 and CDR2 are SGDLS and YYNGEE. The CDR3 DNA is TGTGCCAGCAGCCCCTTCCAAGGGGGCCCACCCCACAATGAGCAGTTCTTC. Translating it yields CASSPFQGGPPHNEQFF.

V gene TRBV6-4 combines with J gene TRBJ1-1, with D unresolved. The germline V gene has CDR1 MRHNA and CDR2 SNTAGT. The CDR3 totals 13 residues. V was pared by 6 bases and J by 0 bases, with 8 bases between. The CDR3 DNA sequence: TGTGCCAGCAGCGCGGAGATGAACACTGAAGCTTTCTTT. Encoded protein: CASSAEMNTEAFF.

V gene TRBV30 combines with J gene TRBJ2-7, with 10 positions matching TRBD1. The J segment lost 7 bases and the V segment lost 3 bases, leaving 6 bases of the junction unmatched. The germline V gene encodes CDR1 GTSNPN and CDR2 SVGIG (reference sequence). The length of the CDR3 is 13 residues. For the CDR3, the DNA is TGTGCCTGGAGCCGAGGGACAGGGGAAGAGCAGTACTTC. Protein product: CAWSRGTGEEQYF.

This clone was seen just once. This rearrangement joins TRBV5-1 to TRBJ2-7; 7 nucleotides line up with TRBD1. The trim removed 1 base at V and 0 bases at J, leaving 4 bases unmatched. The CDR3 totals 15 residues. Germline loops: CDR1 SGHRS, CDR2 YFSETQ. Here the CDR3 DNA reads TGCGCCAGCAGCTTGCTCTGGGACAGCTCCTACGAGCAGTACTTC. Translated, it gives CASSLLWDSSYEQYF. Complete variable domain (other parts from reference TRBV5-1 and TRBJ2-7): KAGVTQTPRYLIKTRGQQVTLSCSPISGHRSVSWYQQTPGQGLQFLFEYFSETQRNKGNFPGRFSGRQFSNSRSEMNVSTLELGDSALYLCASSLLWDSSYEQYFGPGTRLTVT.

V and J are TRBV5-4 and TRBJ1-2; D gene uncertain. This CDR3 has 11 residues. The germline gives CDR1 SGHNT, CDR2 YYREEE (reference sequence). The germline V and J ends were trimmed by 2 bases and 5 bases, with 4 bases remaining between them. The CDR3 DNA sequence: TGTGCCAGCAGCTTCGGGTATGGCTACACCTTC. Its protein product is CASSFGYGYTF.

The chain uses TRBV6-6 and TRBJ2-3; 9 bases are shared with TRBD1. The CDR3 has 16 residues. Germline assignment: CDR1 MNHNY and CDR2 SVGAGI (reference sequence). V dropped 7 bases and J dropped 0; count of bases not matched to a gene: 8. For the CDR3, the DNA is TGTGCCAGCAAAATTTCCGGGACAGGGAGCACAGATACGCAGTATTTT. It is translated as CASKISGTGSTDTQYF.

The CDR3 loop reads CASSQSTGTSNQPQHF. The CDR3 DNA reads TGCGCCAGCAGCCAAAGCACCGGGACTTCCAATCAGCCCCAGCATTTT. The chain links TRBV4-3 to TRBJ1-5; maybe TRBD1 (5 bases). CDR1 is LGHNA, CDR2 YSLEER, per germline. V dropped 2 bases and J dropped 3 bases, with 14 bases sitting between them. The CDR3 is made up of 16 amino acids.

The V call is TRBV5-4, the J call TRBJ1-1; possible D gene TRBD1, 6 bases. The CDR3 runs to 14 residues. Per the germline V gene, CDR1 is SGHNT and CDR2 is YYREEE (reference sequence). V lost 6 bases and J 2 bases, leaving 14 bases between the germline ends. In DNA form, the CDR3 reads TGTGCCAGCACCTGGAGGGGGGGCAACACTGAAGCTTTCTTT. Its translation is CASTWRGGNTEAFF.

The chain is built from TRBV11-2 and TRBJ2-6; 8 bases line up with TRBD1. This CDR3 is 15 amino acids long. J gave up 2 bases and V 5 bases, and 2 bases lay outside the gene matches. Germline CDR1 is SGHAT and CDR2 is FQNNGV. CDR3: CASSETGAGANVLTF. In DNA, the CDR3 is TGTGCCAGCAGCGAGACAGGGGCTGGGGCCAACGTCCTGACTTTC. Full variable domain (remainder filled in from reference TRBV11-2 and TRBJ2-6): EAGVAQSPRYKIIEKRQSVAFWCNPISGHATLYWYQQILGQGPKLLIQFQNNGVVDDSQLPKDRFSAERLKGVDSTLKIQPAKLEDSAVYLCASSETGAGANVLTFGAGSRLTVL.

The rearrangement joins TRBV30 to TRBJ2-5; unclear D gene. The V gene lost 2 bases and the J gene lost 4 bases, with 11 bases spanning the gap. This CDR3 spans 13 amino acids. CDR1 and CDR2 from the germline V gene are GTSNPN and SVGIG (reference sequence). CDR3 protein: CAWSRSSRETQYF. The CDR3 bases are TGTGCCTGGAGTAGGTCTAGTCGAGAGACCCAGTACTTC.

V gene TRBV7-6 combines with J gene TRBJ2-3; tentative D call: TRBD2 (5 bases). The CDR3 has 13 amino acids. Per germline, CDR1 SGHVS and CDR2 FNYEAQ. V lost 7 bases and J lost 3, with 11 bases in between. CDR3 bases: TGTGCCAGCACCAAAGGGAGAACAGATACGCAGTATTTT. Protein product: CASTKGRTDTQYF.

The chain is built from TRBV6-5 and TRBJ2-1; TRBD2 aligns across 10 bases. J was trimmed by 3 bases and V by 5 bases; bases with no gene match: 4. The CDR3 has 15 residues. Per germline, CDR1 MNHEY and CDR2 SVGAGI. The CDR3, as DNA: TGTGCCAGCAGTCCAGGACTAGCGGTCTACAATGAGCAGTTCTTC. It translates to CASSPGLAVYNEQFF.

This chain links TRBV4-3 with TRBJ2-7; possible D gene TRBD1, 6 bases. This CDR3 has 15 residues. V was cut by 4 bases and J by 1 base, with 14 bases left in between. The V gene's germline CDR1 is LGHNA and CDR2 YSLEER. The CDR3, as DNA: TGCGCCAGCAGCCTAGGGGCAGGGGAGTCCTACGAGCAGTACTTC. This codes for CASSLGAGESYEQYF.

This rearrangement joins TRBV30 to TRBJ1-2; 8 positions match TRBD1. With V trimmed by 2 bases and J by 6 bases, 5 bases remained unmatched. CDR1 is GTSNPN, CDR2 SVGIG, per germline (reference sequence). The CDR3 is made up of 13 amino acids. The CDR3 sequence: CAWSLTGGNGYTF. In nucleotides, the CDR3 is TGTGCCTGGAGTTTAACAGGGGGTAATGGCTACACCTTC.

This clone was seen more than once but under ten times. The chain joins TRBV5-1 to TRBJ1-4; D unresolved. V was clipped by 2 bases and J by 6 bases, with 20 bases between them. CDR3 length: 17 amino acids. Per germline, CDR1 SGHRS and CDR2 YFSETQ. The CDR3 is CASSLSGSPTGHEKLFF. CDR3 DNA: TGCGCCAGCAGCTTATCGGGGTCCCCTACGGGTCATGAAAAACTGTTTTTT.

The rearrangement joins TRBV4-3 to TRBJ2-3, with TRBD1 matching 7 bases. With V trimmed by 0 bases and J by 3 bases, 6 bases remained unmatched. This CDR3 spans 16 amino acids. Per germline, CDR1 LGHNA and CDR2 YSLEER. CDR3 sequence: CASSQEDRARTDTQYF. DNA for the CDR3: TGCGCCAGCAGCCAAGAAGACAGGGCGAGGACAGATACGCAGTATTTT.

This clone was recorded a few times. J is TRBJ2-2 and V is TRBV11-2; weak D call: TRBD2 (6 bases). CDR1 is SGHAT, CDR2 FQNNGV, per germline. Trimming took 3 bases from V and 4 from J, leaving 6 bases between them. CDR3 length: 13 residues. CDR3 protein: CASSLGGTGELFF. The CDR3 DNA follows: TGTGCCAGCAGCTTGGGGGGCACCGGGGAGCTGTTTTTT. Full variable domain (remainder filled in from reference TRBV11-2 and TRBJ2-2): EAGVAQSPRYKIIEKRQSVAFWCNPISGHATLYWYQQILGQGPKLLIQFQNNGVVDDSQLPKDRFSAERLKGVDSTLKIQPAKLEDSAVYLCASSLGGTGELFFGEGSRLTVL.

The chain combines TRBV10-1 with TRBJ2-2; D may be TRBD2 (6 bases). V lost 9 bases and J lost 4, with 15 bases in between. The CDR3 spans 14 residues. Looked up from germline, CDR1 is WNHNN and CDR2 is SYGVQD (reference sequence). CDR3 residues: CASRLAPATGELFF. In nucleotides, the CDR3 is TGCGCCAGTAGGCTAGCGCCAGCCACCGGGGAGCTGTTTTTT.

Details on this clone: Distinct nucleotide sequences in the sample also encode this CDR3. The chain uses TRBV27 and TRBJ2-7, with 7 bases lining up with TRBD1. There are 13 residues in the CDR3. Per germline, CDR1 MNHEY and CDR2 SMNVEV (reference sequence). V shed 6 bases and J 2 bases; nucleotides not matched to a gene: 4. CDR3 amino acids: CASSRQGPYEQYF. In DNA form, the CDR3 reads TGTGCCAGCAGCCGACAGGGACCCTACGAGCAGTACTTC.

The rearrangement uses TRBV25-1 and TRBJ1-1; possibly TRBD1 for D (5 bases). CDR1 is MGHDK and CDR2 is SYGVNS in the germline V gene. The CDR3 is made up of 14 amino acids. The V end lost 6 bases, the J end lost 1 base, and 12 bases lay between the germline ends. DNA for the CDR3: TGTGCCAGCAGAAGTTGGCAGGGGAACACTGAAGCTTTCTTT. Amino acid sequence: CASRSWQGNTEAFF.

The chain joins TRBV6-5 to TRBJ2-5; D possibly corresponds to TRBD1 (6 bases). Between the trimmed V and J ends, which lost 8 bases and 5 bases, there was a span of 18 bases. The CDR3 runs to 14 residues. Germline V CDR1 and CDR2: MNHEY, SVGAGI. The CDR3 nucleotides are TGTGCCAGCGCGAAACAGACAGGACTGGAGACCCAGTACTTC. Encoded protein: CASAKQTGLETQYF.